One sample yielded the 8 T cell receptor beta chains listed below, sequenced in a study of control samples from healthy donors and cancer patients. Repertoires were generated with immunoSEQ multiplex PCR, while TCRdb's copy carries only in-frame clones and drops some. The data show some 80,000 clones, with roughly 86% seen just once and approximately 6% held by the top ten. The sample taken for sequencing was blood. The receptors shown here come from a man aged 45-65 years in good health.

The V and J genes are TRBV3-1 (or the pseudogene TRBV3-2) and TRBJ1-4; the D gene is possibly TRBD1 (5 bases). CDR3 size: 13 residues. Trimming stripped 1 base from V and 12 bases from J, with 12 bases between. Per germline, CDR1 LGHDT and CDR2 YNNKEL (reference sequence). CDR3 in DNA: TGTGCCAGCAGCCAAGTACGGGGGGACGAACTGTTTTTT. Translated: CASSQVRGDELFF.

The chain couples TRBV2 to TRBJ2-4; D unclear. Germline assignment: CDR1 SNHLY and CDR2 FYNNEI. This CDR3 region has 13 residues. V shed 6 bases and J shed 9 bases, with 15 bases lying between them. This CDR3 reads CASSQDMWSIQYF. The DNA of the CDR3 is TGTGCCAGCAGCCAAGACATGTGGAGCATTCAGTACTTC. Supplemented by reference TRBV2 and TRBJ2-4, the full variable domain reads EPEVTQTPSHQVTQMGQEVILRCVPISNHLYFYWYRQILGQKVEFLVSFYNNEISEKSEIFDDQFSVERPDGSNFTLKIRSTKLEDSAMYFCASSQDMWSIQYFGAGTRLSVL.

This chain links TRBV2 with TRBJ1-4; tentatively, D is TRBD1 (5 bases). V was shortened by 7 bases and J by 4 bases, with 16 bases between the two germline ends. The CDR3 is 15 amino acids. Germline V gene lookup returns CDR1 SNHLY and CDR2 FYNNEI. CDR3 nucleotide sequence: TGTGCCAGCAAGACACGGGGCTTGGGTAATGAAAAACTGTTTTTT. Translation: CASKTRGLGNEKLFF.

The rearrangement uses TRBV27 and TRBJ2-3; no firm D call. The CDR3 consists of 15 residues. V lost 6 bases and J lost 1, with 14 bases in between. Germline V gives CDR1 MNHEY, CDR2 SMNVEV (reference sequence). CDR3 sequence reads: CASRPMNGGTDTQYF. The CDR3, as DNA: TGTGCCAGCAGACCTATGAACGGTGGCACAGATACGCAGTATTTT.

The V gene is TRBV7-8, the J gene TRBJ2-1; 8 nucleotides align to TRBD1. The CDR3 totals 16 residues. Germline trimming cut 5 bases from V and 0 bases from J; bases unmatched to any gene: 6. Germline CDR1 SGHVS, CDR2 FQNEAQ. The CDR3 is CASSQGALRSYNEQFF. CDR3 in DNA: TGTGCCAGCAGCCAGGGGGCCCTCCGCTCCTACAATGAGCAGTTCTTC.

V usage is TRBV3-1 (or the pseudogene TRBV3-2) and J usage is TRBJ2-7; D is undetermined. V lost 2 bases and J lost 3, with 5 bases in between. The CDR3 is 12 amino acids. In germline, CDR1 is LGHDT, CDR2 YNNKEL (reference sequence). The DNA of the CDR3 is TGTGCCAGCAGCCAATTGTACTACGAGCAGTACTTC. Its translation: CASSQLYYEQYF.

Here the CDR3 reads CASSPQSGGTSDTQYF. CDR3 coding DNA: TGTGCCAGCAGCCCCCAAAGCGGGGGGACCTCAGATACGCAGTATTTT. The chain carries TRBV7-9 and TRBJ2-3; 9 bases agree with TRBD2. Germline CDR1 reads SEHNR; CDR2 reads FQNEAQ (reference sequence). Trimming cost V 5 bases and J 4 bases; bases outside gene matches: 10. The CDR3 is 16 amino acids.

The J gene is TRBJ2-5, the V gene TRBV5-1; TRBD1 agrees at 7 bases. From germline, CDR1 is SGHRS and CDR2 YFSETQ. The CDR3 runs 14 residues. The V and J ends lost 4 bases and 7 bases, in that order; junction bases with no gene match: 10. In DNA form, the CDR3 reads TGCGCCAGCAGCCAGGGACAGTCCGAAGGGACCCAGTACTTC. Protein sequence: CASSQGQSEGTQYF.